This passage covers 26 T cell receptor beta chains from one sample sequenced in a study of metastatic and nonmetastatic thyroid tumors. Patients were all untreated before their thyroid surgery. TCRdb re-called the PCR reads through MiXCR. The repertoire holds roughly 28,000 clones, with 20% to 25% as singletons. Sequenced: blood. The receptors originated from a female donor with papillary thyroid cancer or a benign thyroid nodule (not recorded which). Some clones in this sample may be carry-over from other donors' samples.

Regarding this clone: As the CDR3 is not closed by the conserved phenylalanine or tryptophan, this likely results from a read error. The DNA is omitted, as the CDR3 cannot be located on it reliably, and the CDR3 follows TCRdb's listing. The chain combines TRBV27 with TRBJ2-1; the table's D call, TRBD2, has no DNA check behind it. The CDR3 is 17 residues long, ends included. Per germline, CDR1 MNHEY and CDR2 SMNVEV (reference sequence). The CDR3: CASSLSLAGSRYNEQDY.

The chain couples TRBV18 to TRBJ2-2; possible D gene TRBD1, 5 bases. This CDR3 has 14 amino acids. Per the germline V gene, CDR1 is KGHSH and CDR2 is LQKENI. V was cut by 5 bases and J by 7 bases, with 14 bases left in between. The chain's CDR3 is CASSVTEIGGELFF. The CDR3 nucleotides read TGTGCCAGCTCAGTGACAGAGATCGGCGGGGAGCTGTTTTTT.

The V call is TRBV3-1, the J call TRBJ2-1; 8 positions agree with TRBD1. V trimming: 2 bases; J trimming: 4 bases; junction bases outside the gene matches: 13. The germline V gene has CDR1 LGHDT and CDR2 YNNKEL (reference sequence). The CDR3 length is 18 residues. The CDR3 here is CASSQFVLTGGKYNEQFF. The CDR3, as DNA: TGTGCCAGCAGCCAATTTGTCCTAACAGGGGGAAAATACAATGAGCAGTTCTTC.

In its sample, this clone was seen many times. The chain joins TRBV2 to TRBJ1-6, with unresolved D. The germline CDR1 and CDR2 sequences are SNHLY and FYNNEI. Trimming left V 8 bases short and J 3 bases short, with 8 bases between. This CDR3 is 13 amino acids long. CDR3 DNA: TGTGCCAGCCTGACTGACTATAATTCACCCCTCCACTTT. It translates to CASLTDYNSPLHF.

In DNA, the CDR3 is TGTGCCATCAGTGAGAACCTGGCAGATACGCAGTATTTT. Amino acids: CAISENLADTQYF. The genes are TRBV10-3 and TRBJ2-3; D gene unclear. Germline loops: CDR1 ENHRY, CDR2 SYGVKD. CDR3 length: 13 amino acids. V was clipped by 2 bases and J by 4 bases, with 7 bases between them.

The chain carries TRBV19 and TRBJ1-5, with 8 nucleotides matching TRBD1. V was clipped by 6 bases and J by 7 bases; unmatched bases: 8. Germline loops: CDR1 LNHDA, CDR2 SQIVND (reference sequence). The CDR3 runs to 14 residues. CDR3 bases: TGTGCCAGTAGCGCCGACAGGGGAAGGCAGCCCCAGCATTTT. This sequence encodes CASSADRGRQPQHF.

This chain uses TRBV15 with TRBJ2-2; 12 bases are shared with TRBD2. Trimming removed 1 base from V and 1 base from J; junction bases left unmatched: 16. In germline, CDR1 is LNHNV, CDR2 YYDKDF (reference sequence). The CDR3 is 22 residues long. The CDR3 DNA reads TGTGCCACCAGCAGAGGAGCTTACAGCTTGGCGACTAGCGGGAGGAACACCGGGGAGCTGTTTTTT. It codes for CATSRGAYSLATSGRNTGELFF.

The table lists this clone with many counts. The chain is built from TRBV9 and TRBJ1-1, with a tentative D call TRBD1 (5 bases). Germline CDR1 reads SGDLS; CDR2 reads YYNGEE. CDR3 length: 16 residues. V lost 0 bases to trimming and J lost 3 bases, with 15 bases between them. The CDR3 coding sequence is TGTGCCAGCAGCGTAGATATCGTGGGGGAGGACACTGAAGCTTTCTTT. Protein: CASSVDIVGEDTEAFF.

The sample holds many counts of this clone. The gene calls are TRBV11-2 and TRBJ1-6; D gene uncertain. CDR1 and CDR2 (germline): SGHAT, FQNNGV. The CDR3 spans 13 residues. V lost 5 bases and J lost 7, with 9 bases in between. Here the CDR3 DNA reads TGTGCCAGCAGCCGGCAGAAAAATTCACCCCTCCACTTT. Translating gives CASSRQKNSPLHF.

This chain links TRBV20-1 with TRBJ1-6; D might be TRBD1 (5 bases). Trimming removed 3 bases at V and 6 bases at J, with 12 bases between. The CDR3 is 14 amino acids. Germline CDR1 reads DFQATT; CDR2 reads SNEGSKA (reference sequence). CDR3: CSASNQGGNSPLHF. In DNA form, the CDR3 reads TGCAGTGCTAGCAATCAGGGCGGTAATTCACCCCTCCACTTT.

This clone has only a few counts. The rearrangement joins TRBV9 to TRBJ2-3; 8 nucleotides align to TRBD1. CDR1 SGDLS and CDR2 YYNGEE come from the germline V gene. After removal of 3 bases from V and 8 bases from J, the junction contained 2 bases not matched to a gene. The CDR3 consists of 12 residues. CDR3: CASSEDRATQYF. For the CDR3, the DNA is TGTGCCAGCAGCGAGGACAGGGCTACGCAGTATTTT. The full variable domain, its missing parts supplied by reference TRBV9 and TRBJ2-3, is DSGVTQTPKHLITATGQRVTLRCSPRSGDLSVYWYQQSLDQGLQFLIQYYNGEERAKGNILERFSAQQFPDLHSELNLSSLELGDSALYFCASSEDRATQYFGPGTRLTVL.

This clone was observed at least ten times. J is TRBJ1-5 and V is TRBV19, with 7 bases lining up with TRBD1. The length of the CDR3 is 14 residues. The J segment lost 6 bases and the V segment lost 0 bases, leaving 2 bases of the junction unmatched. The germline V gene encodes CDR1 LNHDA and CDR2 SQIVND (reference sequence). For the CDR3, the DNA is TGTGCCAGTAGTATAGAAGACAGGGTTCAGCCCCAGCATTTT. Translated, it gives CASSIEDRVQPQHF.

The sample holds many counts of this clone. With a much larger clone just one base away, this may be a read error. Other DNA sequences from this sample encode an identical CDR3 as well. The CDR3 loop is CATSDSRDRPYEQYF. The CDR3 DNA follows: TGTGCCACTAGTGACAGTCGGGACCGTCCCTACGAGCAGTACTTC. The V call is TRBV24-1, the J call TRBJ2-7; D may be TRBD1 or TRBD2 (5 bases each). In germline, CDR1 is KGHDR, CDR2 SFDVKD. The CDR3 length is 15 residues.

This clone was seen many times. The chain recombines TRBV5-1 with TRBJ2-5, with 11 bases that match TRBD1. CDR1 and CDR2 from the germline V gene are SGHRS and YFSETQ. The CDR3 runs to 14 residues. V lost 4 bases and J lost 4; bases outside the gene matches: 3. The CDR3, as DNA: TGCGCCAGCAGCCCCGGGACAGGGGGAGAGACCCAGTACTTC. Its translation is CASSPGTGGETQYF.

The chain joins TRBV27 to TRBJ2-6; 10 nucleotides agree with TRBD1. Germline CDR1 MNHEY, CDR2 SMNVEV (reference sequence). With 3 bases clipped from V and 3 bases from J, the junction kept 5 bases outside the gene matches. CDR3 length equals 17 residues. The CDR3 is CASSFRDRGSGANVLTF. CDR3 sequence (DNA): TGTGCCAGCAGTTTCCGGGACAGGGGTAGTGGGGCCAACGTCCTGACTTTC.

The table lists this clone with a few counts. The chain links TRBV6-4 to TRBJ2-3; D is unresolved. The CDR3 runs to 13 residues. The V and J ends lost 5 bases and 8 bases respectively, with 14 bases between them. CDR1 and CDR2 (germline): MRHNA, SNTAGT. The CDR3 DNA reads as TGTGCCAGCAGTTACGGCGCTATCGGTACGCAGTATTTT. Protein sequence: CASSYGAIGTQYF.

Ten or more counts support this clone. The V gene is TRBV4-2, the J gene TRBJ2-3, with 15 bases that match TRBD2. Germline V CDR1 and CDR2: LGHNA, YNFKEQ. Trimming took 2 bases from V and 3 from J; bases not matched to a gene: 3. CDR3 length: 17 residues. The CDR3 protein is CASSQRTSGGATDTQYF. The CDR3 bases are TGTGCCAGCAGCCAAAGGACTAGCGGGGGGGCAACAGATACGCAGTATTTT.

This clone was detected many times. The chain has TRBV27 and TRBJ1-5; D is unresolved. Trimming shortened V by 2 bases and J by 6 bases, and 8 bases separated the two germline ends. Germline loops: CDR1 MNHEY, CDR2 SMNVEV (reference sequence). The CDR3 contains 13 residues. The CDR3 DNA is TGTGCCAGCAGTTTAACGGGGAGTCAGCCCCAGCATTTT. It specifies CASSLTGSQPQHF.

J is TRBJ2-5 and V is TRBV6-1, with D perhaps matching TRBD2 (7 bases). This CDR3 spans 15 amino acids. Trimming shortened V by 3 bases and J by 4 bases, and 15 bases separated the two germline ends. Per the germline V gene, CDR1 is MNHNS and CDR2 is SASEGT. CDR3 sequence reads: CASSDGDGGAETQYF. CDR3 coding DNA: TGTGCCAGCAGTGACGGGGATGGGGGGGCAGAGACCCAGTACTTC.

This clone was observed many times. Likely a read error: the CDR3 ends without its conserved phenylalanine or tryptophan. DNA for the CDR3: TGCAGTGCTAGAGACGCGTCAGGGGACGAGACCCAGTACCTC. Amino acids: CSARDASGDETQYL. This chain connects TRBV20-1 to TRBJ2-5, with a weak D call TRBD1 (6 bases). This CDR3 spans 14 amino acids. Germline V gene data show CDR1 as DFQATT and CDR2 as SNEGSKA (reference sequence). The V and J ends lost 0 bases and 5 bases respectively, with 13 bases between them.

The chain joins TRBV2 to TRBJ2-2; D is perhaps TRBD2 (5 bases). CDR1 and CDR2 from the germline V gene are SNHLY and FYNNEI. Trimming left V 5 bases short and J 9 bases short, with 19 bases between. The length of the CDR3 is 15 residues. CDR3 DNA sequence: TGTGCCAGCAGTTCCCCGGAGGACGGGCCGTGGGAGCTGTTTTTT. This codes for CASSSPEDGPWELFF.

A remark on this clone: A read error may produce the germline difference seen at one junction end. The rearrangement uses TRBV28 and TRBJ1-5; D remains unclear. From germline, CDR1 is MDHEN and CDR2 SYDVKM. The length of the CDR3 is 13 residues. In DNA form, the CDR3 reads TGTGCCAGCATTCGGGGAAGCAATCAGGCCCATCAATTT. This translates into CASIRGSNQAHQF.

The chain employs TRBV6-1 and TRBJ1-1; the D is unclear. Germline assignment: CDR1 MNHNS and CDR2 SASEGT. V dropped 5 bases and J dropped 4 bases, with 14 bases sitting between them. The CDR3 is 14 amino acids. The CDR3 DNA reads as TGTGCCAGCAGTCGGGTAGGCATGGCCACTGAAGCTTTCTTT. It yields the protein CASSRVGMATEAFF.

The chain combines TRBV11-2 with TRBJ2-1; 7 bases map to TRBD2. Trimming at V came to 3 bases and at J to 4 bases, leaving 9 bases not matched to a gene. The V gene's germline CDR1 is SGHAT and CDR2 FQNNGV. The CDR3 is 16 residues long. The DNA for the CDR3 is TGTGCCAGCAGCTTTAGGGTGGCGGGGGATTACAATGAGCAGTTCTTC. This sequence encodes CASSFRVAGDYNEQFF.

This clone was seen at least ten times. V usage is TRBV12-3 or TRBV12-4 and J usage is TRBJ1-3; D remains ambiguous. The CDR3 consists of 10 residues. The V end was cut by 6 bases, the J end by 5 bases, with 2 bases between. The CDR3 DNA sequence: TGTGCCAGCAGCCGAAACACCATATATTTT. Encoded protein: CASSRNTIYF.

This chain connects TRBV6-1 to TRBJ2-6; TRBD1 might be the D (6 bases). Trimming left V 2 bases short and J 2 bases short, with 7 bases between. The CDR3 runs 15 residues. The V gene's germline CDR1 is MNHNS and CDR2 SASEGT. DNA for the CDR3: TGTGCCAGCAGTGAACAGGGGACTGGGGCCAACGTCCTGACTTTC. Protein product: CASSEQGTGANVLTF.